This T cell receptor beta chain stems from a study of T cells in Graves' hyperthyroidism and ophthalmopathy. Diagnoses were established using clinical symptoms, serum thyroxine and TRAb, thyroid ultrasound and orbital computed tomography. It was around 10 ml of fresh peripheral blood that supplied the PBMCs. V lost 10 bases to trimming and J lost 2 bases, with 18 bases between them. The CDR3 consists of 14 residues. Germline assignment: CDR1 MDHEN and CDR2 SYDVKM. Researchers amplified the TCR beta CDR3 regions from RNA transcripts. Researchers ran a first-round RT-PCR on the TCR CDR3 using the HTBI primer set. One entry per CDR3 protein results from TCRdb running MiXCR on the multiplex PCR reads. Of roughly 710,000 distinct CDR3 sequences detected, approximately 36% appear once; the ten largest clones hold less than 35%.

The chain uses TRBV28 and TRBJ2-7, with D possibly matching TRBD2 (7 bases). The sequenced material came from blood. The origin of this receptor is a middle-aged woman with Graves' hyperthyroidism. The CDR3 region is CATTYAGGPYEQYF. For the CDR3, the DNA is TGTGCCACGACATACGCCGGGGGGCCCTACGAGCAGTACTTC. Using reference TRBV28 and TRBJ2-7 for the parts outside the CDR3, the full variable domain is DVKVTQSSRYLVKRTGEKVFLECVQDMDHENMFWYRQDPGLGLRLIYFSYDVKMKEKGDIPEGYSVSREKKERFSLILESASTNQTSMYLCATTYAGGPYEQYFGPGTRLTVT.